These T cell receptor beta chains were read from a single sample in a study of Graves' ophthalmopathy and Graves' hyperthyroidism. In TCRdb, the multiplex PCR reads were re-called with MiXCR into one record per CDR3 protein. Of about 740,000 distinct CDR3 sequences listed, 35% to 50% were seen once; the top ten hold 44%. The source material was peripheral blood. These receptors all stem from an adult man with Graves' ophthalmopathy. The CDR3 runs from the conserved cysteine through the conserved F or W. Fields, in order: D gene, V gene, clone size, J gene, CDR3 DNA, CDR3 protein. A D gene is named only where the DNA matches it firmly. A row's size may be missing; if present it is once, few, many or a size class.

>-|TRBV15|-|TRBJ2-7
TGTGCCACGGGGCCCCCTTACTTC
CATGPPYF
>-|TRBV7-3|-|TRBJ2-5
TGTGCCAGCAGCTCCCGGTCCCGAGGGGGCCAAGAGACCCAGTACTTC
CASSSRSRGGQETQYF
>TRBD1|TRBV9|-|TRBJ1-6
TGTGCCAGCAGCCAAGATCACAGGGGGAAGTCACCCCTCCACTTT
CASSQDHRGKSPLHF
>-|TRBV7-2|-|TRBJ2-2
TGTGCCAGCAGCTTGGGGTTAGGCCAGTCCACCGGGGAGCTGTTTTTT
CASSLGLGQSTGELFF
>-|TRBV6-6|-|TRBJ2-5
TGTGCCAGCCTTGGGGAGCGGTTGCAAGAGACCCAGTACTTC
CASLGERLQETQYF
>-|TRBV12-3/TRBV12-4|-|TRBJ1-1
TGTGCCAGCAGTACAGCCCGGGGTTTTGGGAGCACTGAAGCTTTCTTT
CASSTARGFGSTEAFF
>-|TRBV20-1|-|TRBJ2-2
TGCAGTGTGAGAGGAACAACGGACACCGGGGAGCTGTTTTTT
CSVRGTTDTGELFF
>-|TRBV7-9|-|TRBJ1-3
TGTGCCAGCAGCTTAGCCCCATCGGGCCAGGGAAACACCATATATTTT
CASSLAPSGQGNTIYF
>-|TRBV2|-|TRBJ1-1
TGTGCCAGCAGTGCTTACGGTGACACTGAAGCTTTCTTT
CASSAYGDTEAFF
>-|TRBV10-3|-|TRBJ1-5
TGTGCCATCAGTGGGACAGCGGGGCCCCAGCATTTT
CAISGTAGPQHF
>-|TRBV12-3/TRBV12-4|many|TRBJ1-5
TGTGCCAGCAGTTTAGTCGGGAGCAATCAGCCCCAGCATTTT
CASSLVGSNQPQHF
>TRBD1|TRBV24-1|-|TRBJ2-1
TGTGCCACCAGTGACCCAGGGACAGGGGGGCGCAATGAGCAGTTCTTC
CATSDPGTGGRNEQFF
>-|TRBV19|many|TRBJ2-5
TGTGCCTCCCGATCAAGATCTAAAGGGATAGAGACCCAGTACTTC
CASRSRSKGIETQYF
>-|TRBV7-9|-|TRBJ2-2
TGTGCCAGCAGCCCCCCCCGCACCGGGGAGCTGTTTTTT
CASSPPRTGELFF
>-|TRBV9|few|TRBJ2-5
TGTGCCAGCAGCGTAGAGGGCGGGCGTGAAGGGGAGACCCAGTACTTC
CASSVEGGREGETQYF
>TRBD2|TRBV20-1|few|TRBJ2-2
TGCAGTGCTGGGGTGGCGGGGGGGAACACCGGGGAGCTGTTTTTT
CSAGVAGGNTGELFF
>-|TRBV19|-|TRBJ1-2
TGTGCCAGTAGTATAGAGCACAGGGTTGGCTATGGCTACACCTTC
CASSIEHRVGYGYTF
>-|TRBV6-6|many|TRBJ1-2
TGTGCCAGCAGTTACCGGGGGGACGGCTACACCTTC
CASSYRGDGYTF
>TRBD1|TRBV15|-|TRBJ2-7
TGTGCCACCAGCTGCATATGGACAGGGGGTAACGAGCAGTACTTC
CATSCIWTGGNEQYF
>-|TRBV29-1|-|TRBJ2-7
TGCAGCGTAGCCCTCGGGGACGCCTACGAGCAGTACTTC
CSVALGDAYEQYF
>-|TRBV25-1|-|TRBJ2-2
TGTGCCAGCAGAGACGGACAGTCGAACACCGGGGAGCTGTTTTTT
CASRDGQSNTGELFF
>TRBD2|TRBV20-1|many|TRBJ2-7
TGCAGTGCTGAGGGGTCTAGCGGGAGCTCCTACGAGCAGTACTTC
CSAEGSSGSSYEQYF
>-|TRBV2|-|TRBJ1-5
TGTGCCAGCAGTCCTCCCGGGGCAGGCACAATCACGGGGCATTTT
CASSPPGAGTITGHF
>-|TRBV11-1|-|TRBJ1-2
TGTGCCAGCAGCTCAATGACTAAAGGGAATGGCTACACCTTC
CASSSMTKGNGYTF
>-|TRBV20-1|-|TRBJ1-1
TGCAGTGCAGAAGCGCGGGGCACTGAAGCTTTCTTT
CSAEARGTEAFF
>TRBD1|TRBV7-6|many|TRBJ1-6
TGTGCCAGCAGCCGATTCCGGGACAGGGATTATAATTCACCCCTCCACTTT
CASSRFRDRDYNSPLHF
>-|TRBV25-1|-|TRBJ2-6
TGTGCCAGCAGCTCGACAAATTTCCGCTCTGGGGCCAACGTCCTGACTTTC
CASSSTNFRSGANVLTF
>-|TRBV12-3/TRBV12-4|few|TRBJ1-1
TGTGCCAGCAGTTTCCCAGGGAGGAACACTGAAGCTTTCTTT
CASSFPGRNTEAFF
>TRBD1|TRBV7-6|many|TRBJ1-6
TGTGCCAGCAGCCGGGACAGGAGCTCCTATAATTCACCCCTCCACTTT
CASSRDRSSYNSPLHF
>TRBD2|TRBV6-2/TRBV6-3|-|TRBJ2-2
TGTGCCAGCAGTTCCAGACTAGCGGGGGTCACCGGGGAGCTGTTTTTT
CASSSRLAGVTGELFF
>-|TRBV10-3|-|TRBJ2-5
TGTGCCTCTTGGGACAGCCGGGGGGGTGAGACCCAGTACTTC
CASWDSRGGETQYF
>-|TRBV29-1|many|TRBJ1-4
TGCAGCGTTGCCTCGGCCGGGGAAAAACTGTTTTTT
CSVASAGEKLFF
>-|TRBV7-9|many|TRBJ1-3
TGTGCCAGCAGCTTATACTCTGGAAACACCATATATTTT
CASSLYSGNTIYF
>-|TRBV25-1|-|TRBJ2-2
TGTGCCAGCATGAAACAACTAAACACCGGGGAGCTGTTTTTT
CASMKQLNTGELFF
>-|TRBV7-8|many|TRBJ1-1
TGTGCCAGCAGCACACAGACAGTAAACACTGAAGCTTCCTTT
CASSTQTVNTEASF
>TRBD1|TRBV7-9|many|TRBJ1-2
TGTGCCAGCAGCTTGGCCAGTGACAGGGGTGGCTACACCTTC
CASSLASDRGGYTF
>-|TRBV6-1|-|TRBJ1-3
TGTGCCAGCAGTCAGACGATTGGAAACACCATATATTTT
CASSQTIGNTIYF
>-|TRBV14|-|TRBJ1-1
TGTGCCAGCAGCCGAAAGTGGGGGGGGTCCTTCACTGAAGCTTTCTTT
CASSRKWGGSFTEAFF
>TRBD1|TRBV2|many|TRBJ1-5
TGTGCCAGCCGAAGGACAGGGGATCAGCCCCAGCATTTT
CASRRTGDQPQHF
>-|TRBV15|many|TRBJ1-1
TGTGCCACCAGCAGAGATTATCCCATAGGACGGTGGAACACTGAAGCTTTCTTT
CATSRDYPIGRWNTEAFF
>-|TRBV25-1|-|TRBJ2-2
TGTGCCAGGGGAAGGGGGGAGCTGTTTTTT
CARGRGELFF
>TRBD1|TRBV7-6|-|TRBJ2-3
TGTGCCAGCAGCTCGGGACAGGCTAGCACAGATACGCAGTATTTT
CASSSGQASTDTQYF